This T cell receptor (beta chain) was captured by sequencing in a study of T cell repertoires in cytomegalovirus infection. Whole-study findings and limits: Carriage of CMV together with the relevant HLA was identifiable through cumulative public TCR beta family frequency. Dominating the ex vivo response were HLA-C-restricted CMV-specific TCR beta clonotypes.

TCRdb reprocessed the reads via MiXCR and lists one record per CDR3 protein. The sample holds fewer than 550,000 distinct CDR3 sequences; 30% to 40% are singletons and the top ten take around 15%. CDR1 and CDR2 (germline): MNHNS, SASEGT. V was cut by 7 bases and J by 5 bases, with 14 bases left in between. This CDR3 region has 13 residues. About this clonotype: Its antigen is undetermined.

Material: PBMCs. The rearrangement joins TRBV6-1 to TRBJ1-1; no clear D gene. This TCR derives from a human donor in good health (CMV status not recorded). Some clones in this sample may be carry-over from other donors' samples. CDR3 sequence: CASTRLGETEAFF. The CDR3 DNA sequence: TGTGCCAGCACCAGATTAGGTGAGACTGAAGCTTTCTTT.